These T cell receptor beta chains were read from a single sample in a study of TIL therapy for anti-PD-1-resistant metastatic lung cancer. The protocol was immunoSEQ multiplex PCR, while the TCRdb copy is restricted to in-frame clones and leaves out a portion. The table shows 25,000 to 30,000 clones, with about 63% occurring only once. Sample: tumor tissue, taken at baseline. The receptors derive from a woman aged 30-79 years with non-small cell lung cancer. Each CDR3 is given with its conserved first and last residue. Fields, in order: D gene, clone size, V gene, J gene, CDR3 protein, CDR3 DNA. A D gene is named only where the DNA matches it firmly. The size entry is marked missing in some rows and otherwise reads once, few, many or a size class.

>TRBD1|once|TRBV7-6|TRBJ2-5
CASSLLGGAVETQYF
TGTGCCAGCAGCTTATTAGGGGGCGCAGTAGAGACCCAGTACTTC
>TRBD2|once|TRBV5-4|TRBJ2-3
CASSLASGFADTQYF
TGTGCCAGCAGCTTGGCTAGCGGGTTCGCAGATACGCAGTATTTT
>-|few|TRBV19|TRBJ1-2
CASTVNGDQYGYTF
TGTGCCAGTACGGTTAATGGGGACCAATATGGCTACACCTTC
>-|-|TRBV27|TRBJ2-7
CASSPLRFYEQYF
TGTGCCAGCAGTCCTCTCCGGTTCTACGAGCAGTACTTC
>TRBD2|-|TRBV29-1|TRBJ2-1
CSVEAGVSYNEQFF
TGCAGCGTTGAGGCGGGGGTCTCCTACAATGAGCAGTTCTTC
>-|-|TRBV10-1|TRBJ2-7
CASSEGPYYEQYF
TGCGCCAGCAGTGAAGGGCCCTACTACGAGCAGTACTTC
>-|-|TRBV29-1|TRBJ2-6
CSVRDRAGANVLTF
TGCAGCGTACGGGACCGGGCTGGGGCCAACGTCCTGACTTTC
>TRBD2|once|TRBV11-3|TRBJ2-1
CASSPSGSGYNEQFF
TGTGCCAGCAGCCCTAGCGGGAGTGGGTACAATGAGCAGTTCTTC
>TRBD2|-|TRBV5-1|TRBJ2-7
CASSFGLAGGEQYF
TGCGCCAGCAGCTTTGGACTAGCGGGAGGGGAGCAGTACTTC
>-|-|TRBV5-1|TRBJ2-3
CASSLGSGDTQYF
TGCGCCAGCAGCTTGGGTTCAGGAGATACGCAGTATTTT
>-|-|TRBV15|TRBJ2-2
CATNGEGPSRFTGELFF
TGTGCCACCAACGGAGAGGGGCCTTCGAGATTCACCGGGGAGCTGTTTTTT
>-|-|TRBV19|TRBJ1-5
CASSIRPGLGQPQHF
TGTGCCAGTAGTATACGGCCGGGGTTAGGCCAGCCCCAGCATTTT
>TRBD2|-|TRBV11-2|TRBJ2-4
CASSLDPSGSGDIQYF
TGTGCCAGCAGCTTAGATCCGAGCGGGAGCGGGGACATTCAGTACTTC
>TRBD1|few|TRBV19|TRBJ2-1
CASSTPGQGKNEQFF
TGTGCCAGTAGTACGCCGGGACAGGGAAAAAATGAGCAGTTCTTC
>-|-|TRBV12-5|TRBJ2-1
CASGVGKVEQFF
TGTGCTAGTGGTGTGGGGAAGGTAGAGCAGTTCTTC
>-|once|TRBV6-1|TRBJ2-3
CASSEVGGGTQYF
TGTGCCAGCAGTGAAGTAGGGGGAGGTACGCAGTATTTT
>TRBD2|-|TRBV4-2|TRBJ2-2
CASSQDLASGRAVELFF
TGTGCCAGCAGCCAAGATTTGGCTAGCGGGAGGGCCGTGGAGCTGTTTTTT
>-|-|TRBV6-1|TRBJ1-2
CASGGPGQLYGYTF
TGTGCCAGCGGGGGACCGGGACAACTTTATGGCTACACCTTC
>TRBD2|-|TRBV6-4|TRBJ2-7
CASSRTSGRDDYEQYF
TGTGCCAGCAGTAGGACTAGCGGGAGGGATGACTACGAGCAGTACTTC
>TRBD1|few|TRBV6-6|TRBJ1-5
CASQRQGSLKPQHF
TGTGCCAGCCAAAGACAGGGGAGTTTAAAGCCCCAGCATTTT
>-|once|TRBV5-4|TRBJ2-7
CASSLAGGTEQYF
TGTGCCAGCAGCTTGGCCGGGGGTACGGAGCAGTACTTC
>-|-|TRBV10-3|TRBJ1-2
CAISEGGPGGYTF
TGTGCCATCAGTGAAGGGGGGCCAGGTGGCTACACCTTC
>-|-|TRBV5-4|TRBJ2-1
CASSLRTKFYNEQFF
TGTGCCAGCAGCTTGCGGACTAAGTTTTACAATGAGCAGTTCTTC
>-|-|TRBV7-9|TRBJ1-5
CASDGGIQPQHF
TGTGCCAGCGACGGGGGAATTCAGCCCCAGCATTTT
>-|-|TRBV6-1|TRBJ1-2
CASGGAFYGYTF
TGTGCCAGCGGAGGGGCTTTCTATGGCTACACCTTC
>-|-|TRBV10-2|TRBJ2-2
CASSESWAGSSTGELFF
TGCGCCAGCAGTGAGTCGTGGGCGGGAAGTAGCACCGGGGAGCTGTTTTTT
>-|medium-sized|TRBV19|TRBJ2-1
CASAGVMEQFF
TGTGCCAGTGCAGGGGTTATGGAGCAGTTCTTC
>-|-|TRBV30|TRBJ2-6
CAWSVLGRGANVLTF
TGTGCCTGGAGTGTACTGGGGAGGGGGGCCAACGTCCTGACTTTC
>-|-|TRBV30|TRBJ2-1
CAWRPGYNEQFF
TGTGCCTGGAGACCGGGGTACAATGAGCAGTTCTTC
>-|-|TRBV7-2|TRBJ2-7
CASSPAGSPYEQYF
TGTGCCAGCAGCCCGGCGGGGTCTCCTTACGAGCAGTACTTC
>TRBD2|-|TRBV27|TRBJ2-7
CASKRTSGNYEQYF
TGTGCCAGCAAAAGGACTAGCGGGAATTACGAGCAGTACTTC
>-|-|TRBV7-6|TRBJ2-5
CASRGETQYF
TGTGCCAGCAGAGGAGAGACCCAGTACTTC
>-|-|TRBV6-4|TRBJ2-2
CASSARRSGELFF
TGTGCCAGCAGTGCGAGGAGGTCCGGGGAGCTGTTTTTT
>-|-|TRBV19|TRBJ2-1
CASNTLDQGDEQFF
TGTGCCAGTAATACCCTCGATCAGGGCGATGAGCAGTTCTTC
>-|-|TRBV10-3|TRBJ2-5
CAISEPSSGTQYF
TGTGCCATCAGTGAGCCTTCTTCGGGGACCCAGTACTTC
>-|-|TRBV29-1|TRBJ1-1
CSVRPGGVGNTEAFF
TGCAGCGTGAGGCCGGGAGGGGTTGGGAACACTGAAGCTTTCTTT
>TRBD2|few|TRBV5-4|TRBJ2-2
CASSLAARTRGTGELFF
TGTGCCAGCAGCTTGGCGGCTAGGACTAGAGGGACCGGGGAGCTGTTTTTT
>-|-|TRBV27|TRBJ1-4
CASSLRGAGEKLFF
TGTGCCAGCAGTTTAAGGGGGGCAGGGGAAAAACTGTTTTTT
>TRBD1|-|TRBV4-2|TRBJ2-7
CASSTLLQGAQYEQYF
TGTGCCAGCAGCACCTTATTACAGGGGGCGCAATACGAGCAGTACTTC
>TRBD1|-|TRBV19|TRBJ2-1
CASSRTGGIYNEQFF
TGTGCCAGTAGTCGGACAGGGGGGATTTACAATGAGCAGTTCTTC
>-|-|TRBV5-1|TRBJ2-7
CASSLEGVALEQYF
TGCGCCAGCAGCTTGGAAGGGGTTGCCCTCGAGCAGTACTTC
>TRBD1|-|TRBV19|TRBJ1-1
CASRDRVNTEAFF
TGTGCCAGTCGGGACAGGGTGAACACTGAAGCTTTCTTT
>TRBD2|-|TRBV5-4|TRBJ2-3
CASSLATIAGGDTQYF
TGTGCCAGCAGCTTGGCTACCATAGCGGGAGGAGATACGCAGTATTTT
>TRBD1|-|TRBV4-1|TRBJ1-1
CASSQDVERQGTFPQAFF
TGCGCCAGCAGCCAAGATGTTGAACGACAGGGGACCTTTCCTCAAGCTTTCTTT
>TRBD1|few|TRBV6-1|TRBJ1-5
CASSEDRGQGQPQHF
TGTGCCAGCAGTGAAGACAGGGGGCAAGGTCAGCCCCAGCATTTT
>-|-|TRBV6-1|TRBJ1-1
CASSERGLETAFF
TGTGCCAGCAGTGAACGGGGACTAGAGACGGCTTTCTTT
>-|-|TRBV29-1|TRBJ2-4
CSVVWHQGIQYF
TGCAGCGTTGTTTGGCATCAGGGCATTCAGTACTTC
>-|few|TRBV27|TRBJ2-2
CASSFQGTGELFF
TGTGCCAGCAGTTTCCAGGGGACCGGGGAGCTGTTTTTT
>TRBD1|-|TRBV11-2|TRBJ2-7
CASSLRNRGLSSYEQYF
TGTGCCAGCAGCTTGCGAAACAGGGGCCTAAGCTCCTACGAGCAGTACTTC
>-|-|TRBV2|TRBJ1-1
CASKARGSESGGRMNTEAFF
TGTGCCAGCAAGGCGCGCGGGAGTGAGAGCGGGGGAAGGATGAACACTGAAGCTTTCTTT
>-|-|TRBV7-6|TRBJ1-1
CASSRSGGTEAFF
TGTGCCAGCTCCCGGTCCGGGGGAACTGAAGCTTTCTTT
>-|few|TRBV10-1|TRBJ2-7
CATQLDSSYEQYF
TGCGCCACCCAACTAGATTCATCCTACGAGCAGTACTTC
>TRBD1|-|TRBV5-1|TRBJ1-2
CASNPGQGNYGYTF
TGCGCCAGCAACCCCGGACAGGGGAACTATGGCTACACCTTC
>TRBD2|-|TRBV2|TRBJ2-7
CASSESGLASEQYF
TGTGCCAGCAGTGAGTCGGGACTAGCGTCCGAGCAGTACTTC
>-|-|TRBV7-9|TRBJ1-4
CASSFSASRNEKLFF
TGTGCCAGCAGCTTTTCGGCGAGCAGGAATGAAAAACTGTTTTTT
>-|-|TRBV4-1|TRBJ2-3
CASSQANMGFTDTQYF
TGCGCCAGCAGCCAAGCCAACATGGGGTTCACAGATACGCAGTATTTT
>-|-|TRBV29-1|TRBJ2-7
CSVDMGGVYEQYF
TGCAGCGTTGATATGGGGGGCGTTTACGAGCAGTACTTC
>-|-|TRBV19|TRBJ1-1
CASSIDESQEAFF
TGTGCCAGTAGTATAGACGAGTCCCAGGAGGCTTTCTTT
>-|few|TRBV12-5|TRBJ2-5
CASGLVASRVAQYF
TGTGCTAGTGGTTTGGTAGCATCGCGGGTGGCCCAGTACTTC
>TRBD2|-|TRBV5-1|TRBJ2-1
CASSLVVQTSGRYNEQFF
TGCGCCAGCAGCTTGGTTGTCCAGACTAGCGGGAGATACAATGAGCAGTTCTTC